A single T cell receptor beta chain is shown here with its context. Clones were sequenced by immunoSEQ multiplex PCR, and TCRdb holds only the in-frame ones, with some missing. The sample has 140,000 to 150,000 clones, roughly 88% seen once; the top ten hold 10%. These data belong to a study of blood T cell repertoires in COVID-19. Study details: Nucleic acid was either cDNA or gDNA, and it came from T cells, B-cell-depleted T cells, or PBMCs.

The CDR3 spans 16 residues. V was clipped by 6 bases and J by 5 bases, with 22 bases between them. The germline V gene encodes CDR1 MGHRA and CDR2 YSYEKL. The receptor's source is a man in his sixties with active or convalescent COVID-19. The V and J genes are TRBV4-1 and TRBJ2-5, with D possibly matching TRBD1 (7 bases). Sequencing was carried out using peripheral blood. CDR3 DNA: TGCGCCAGCAGACCTCCGGGACAGAGAGGGGGGGAGACCCAGTACTTC. Protein: CASRPPGQRGGETQYF.